The clone carrying this T cell receptor beta chain has at least ten counts. One junction end does not reproduce the germline sequence, and a read error may be involved. Germline lookup yields CDR1 MNHNY and CDR2 SVGAGI (reference sequence). This CDR3 comprises 9 residues. A second PCR, run for about 7 to 11 cycles, used a sample-barcoded 5' primer plus a J-beta primer mix. MiXCR, run by TCRdb on the 5' RACE reads, gives a single entry per CDR3 protein. The sample consists of 600,000 or so distinct CDR3 sequences, roughly 43% of them appearing once. This sample stems from a study of blood T cells in healthy people across ages.

The TCR comes from an elderly man in good health. The genes are TRBV6-6 and TRBJ1-1; D not certain. Sequenced sample: blood. The CDR3 sequence is CASSPEAFF. The DNA for the CDR3 is TGTGCCAGCAGCCCTGAGGCTTTCTTT.